This T cell receptor (beta chain) comes out of a study of tumor-infiltrating lymphocytes in primary liver carcinoma. About the research overall: Resection treated the patients' primary liver carcinoma. Donors had hepatocellular carcinoma or combined HCC and intrahepatic cholangiocarcinoma.

Germline DNA was also extracted, with blood RNA taken from unsorted whole blood. A constant-region primer primed TCR beta cDNA synthesis from 400 to 550 ng of total RNA. ARM-PCR, slightly modified, supplied the TCR beta libraries through three nested multiplex PCR rounds. TRBV1-TRBV30 forward and Cbeta reverse primers drove the first two approximately 11-cycle rounds. TCRdb re-analysed the multiplex PCR reads in MiXCR, keeping a single row per CDR3 protein. The repertoire has about 310,000 distinct CDR3 sequences, 58% of them found once; the top ten carry over 15%. The CDR3 extends over 15 amino acids. Germline CDR1 SGHAT, CDR2 FQNNGV. The V gene end was trimmed by 6 bases and the J gene end by 9 bases; junction bases not matched to a gene: 12. At least ten counts were recorded for this clonotype.

Sequenced: peripheral blood. The source is a woman aged 25 to 45 with primary liver carcinoma and hepatitis B virus infection. This rearrangement joins TRBV11-2 to TRBJ2-1; TRBD2 matches 9 bases. DNA of the CDR3: TGTGCCAGCAGAGGGGCGGTAGCGGGAGCGGGTGAGCAGTTCTTC. Translated: CASRGAVAGAGEQFF.